These 23 T cell receptor beta chains were sequenced from one sample in a study of cytomegalovirus exposure and HLA in healthy donors. 13 Jbeta primers and 60 Vbeta primers were used for the PCR. Clones were read by immunoSEQ multiplex PCR, and TCRdb kept only the in-frame ones, dropping some. The sample shows 140,000 or so clones, over 75% of them seen only once. The sample consisted of PBMCs. Receptor source: a woman in her 30s in good health and CMV-seronegative.

The table lists this clone with a few counts. The V call is TRBV10-2, the J call TRBJ2-3, with 9 positions matching TRBD2. The germline gives CDR1 WSHSY, CDR2 SAAADI. Trimming at V came to 8 bases and at J to 8 bases, leaving 8 bases not matched to a gene. There are 13 residues in the CDR3. The CDR3 DNA follows: TGCGCCAGCGCGGGGGGGCGATACGGTACGCAGTATTTT. It yields the protein CASAGGRYGTQYF.

Only a few counts were recorded for this clone. The V and J genes are TRBV6-6 and TRBJ1-4; 8 bases map to TRBD1. This CDR3 has 13 amino acids. CDR1 is MNHNY, CDR2 SVGAGI, per germline (reference sequence). The ends lost 9 bases at V and 7 bases at J; junction bases unmatched: 7. CDR3 region: CASLGQGGEKLFF. As DNA, the CDR3 is TGTGCCAGTCTAGGACAGGGTGGTGAAAAACTGTTTTTT.

CDR3 DNA: TGTGCCAGCAGCTTGTCACTAGCGGGAGGTACGCAGTATTTT. It translates to CASSLSLAGGTQYF. The chain links TRBV5-4 to TRBJ2-3; TRBD2 matches 12 bases. The CDR3 contains 14 residues. Trimming removed 1 base from V and 8 bases from J; junction bases left unmatched: 2. The germline CDR1 and CDR2 sequences are SGHNT and YYREEE (reference sequence).

The chain is built from TRBV6-1 and TRBJ2-2; 7 bases line up with TRBD1. The CDR3 contains 14 residues. V lost 5 bases and J lost 1; bases outside the gene matches: 1. Germline V gene data show CDR1 as MNHNS and CDR2 as SASEGT. CDR3 in amino acids: CASSRTGNTGELFF. The CDR3 DNA reads as TGTGCCAGCAGTCGGACAGGGAACACCGGGGAGCTGTTTTTT.

The rearrangement joins TRBV15 to TRBJ2-1, with 11 positions matching TRBD2. V dropped 4 bases and J dropped 2; count of bases not matched to a gene: 1. This CDR3 is 15 amino acids long. Per germline, CDR1 LNHNV and CDR2 YYDKDF (reference sequence). The CDR3 coding sequence is TGTGCCACCAGCAATAGCGGGGGGGCCTACAATGAGCAGTTCTTC. Protein product: CATSNSGGAYNEQFF.

The chain couples TRBV19 to TRBJ2-7; 7 bases are shared with TRBD1. Looked up from germline, CDR1 is LNHDA and CDR2 is SQIVND (reference sequence). Trimming removed 5 bases from V and 0 bases from J; junction bases left unmatched: 10. This CDR3 comprises 16 residues. The CDR3 region is CASSGGQRGPSYEQYF. The CDR3 DNA reads as TGTGCCAGTAGTGGGGGACAGAGAGGACCCTCCTACGAGCAGTACTTC.

The rearrangement links TRBV4-1 to TRBJ1-4, with D maybe TRBD1 (5 bases). The V and J ends lost 2 bases and 13 bases respectively, with 23 bases between them. CDR1 MGHRA and CDR2 YSYEKL come from the germline V gene. The CDR3 sequence is 16 residues long. In nucleotides, the CDR3 is TGCGCCAGCAGCCAATTCGGGCCGGGACTCCCGACGGGACTGTTTTTT. Its translation is CASSQFGPGLPTGLFF.

This chain links TRBV5-6 with TRBJ2-1, with TRBD1 as a possible D gene (6 bases). The CDR3 contains 15 residues. Trimming removed 6 bases at V and 1 base at J, with 14 bases between. Looked up from germline, CDR1 is SGHDT and CDR2 is YYEEEE. CDR3 bases: TGTGCCAGCACCGAAACGGGACAATCCTACAATGAGCAGTTCTTC. This encodes CASTETGQSYNEQFF.

The chain has TRBV11-2 and TRBJ2-7; D ambiguous. The germline V gene has CDR1 SGHAT and CDR2 FQNNGV. This CDR3 contains 14 residues. Deletions cut 3 bases from V and 2 bases from J, with 11 bases between. CDR3: CASSFESGTYEQYF. Written as DNA, the CDR3 is TGTGCCAGCAGCTTTGAGTCAGGCACCTACGAGCAGTACTTC.

The chain employs TRBV19 and TRBJ2-3; 10 nucleotides match TRBD1. CDR3 size: 14 residues. Germline-derived CDR1 and CDR2 are LNHDA and SQIVND (reference sequence). After removal of 4 bases from V and 5 bases from J, the junction contained 3 bases not matched to a gene. The CDR3 spells CASSTRTGGDTQYF. The CDR3 nucleotides are TGTGCCAGTAGTACGAGGACAGGGGGAGATACGCAGTATTTT.

This chain connects TRBV13 to TRBJ1-2; D might be TRBD1 (5 bases). Trimming removed 1 base from V and 8 bases from J, with 11 bases in between. Germline V lookup: CDR1 PRHDT, CDR2 FYEKMQ (reference sequence). The CDR3 has 13 residues. For the CDR3, the DNA is TGTGCCAGCAGCTTAGAAACGGCAGGGGGCTACACCTTC. Its protein product is CASSLETAGGYTF.

V usage is TRBV9 and J usage is TRBJ2-7; TRBD2 is a possible D gene (6 bases). The CDR3 length is 15 residues. Per germline, CDR1 SGDLS and CDR2 YYNGEE. V was trimmed by 4 bases and J by 3 bases, leaving 17 bases between them. The CDR3 protein is CASSPDLGRYYEQYF. CDR3 DNA: TGTGCCAGCAGCCCGGACCTAGGGAGGTACTACGAGCAGTACTTC.

The chain is built from TRBV5-1 and TRBJ1-2; a possible D gene is TRBD1 (6 bases). V lost 1 base to trimming and J lost 8 bases, with 15 bases between them. Germline V gene data show CDR1 as SGHRS and CDR2 as YFSETQ. The CDR3 covers 14 residues. CDR3 amino acids: CASSLTVGAGGYTF. The CDR3 nucleotides are TGCGCCAGCAGCTTGACAGTGGGGGCCGGAGGCTACACCTTC. The full variable domain, its missing parts supplied by reference TRBV5-1 and TRBJ1-2, is KAGVTQTPRYLIKTRGQQVTLSCSPISGHRSVSWYQQTPGQGLQFLFEYFSETQRNKGNFPGRFSGRQFSNSRSEMNVSTLELGDSALYLCASSLTVGAGGYTFGSGTRLTVV.

This chain links TRBV14 with TRBJ1-6; 7 bases agree with TRBD1. The CDR3 is made up of 16 amino acids. Germline trimming cut 4 bases from V and 9 bases from J; bases unmatched to any gene: 12. Per the germline V gene, CDR1 is SGHDN and CDR2 is FVKESK. The CDR3, as DNA: TGTGCCAGCAGCCGGTCGGGGACAGAGGAAGGTTCACCCCTCCACTTT. Residues: CASSRSGTEEGSPLHF.

The V call is TRBV6-6, the J call TRBJ1-2; 7 nucleotides align to TRBD1. The CDR3 consists of 14 residues. Germline CDR1 and CDR2: MNHNY and SVGAGI (reference sequence). V dropped 4 bases and J dropped 3; count of bases not matched to a gene: 5. CDR3 protein: CASSSRQGHYGYTF. The CDR3 DNA reads as TGTGCCAGCAGTTCCCGACAGGGACACTATGGCTACACCTTC.

The chain is built from TRBV7-9 and TRBJ2-7; unclear D gene. Germline CDR1 and CDR2: SEHNR and FQNEAQ (reference sequence). Trimming removed 6 bases at V and 2 bases at J, with 11 bases between. CDR3 length: 13 amino acids. The CDR3 loop is CASSLGGPYEQYF. As DNA, the CDR3 is TGTGCCAGCAGTCTAGGCGGCCCCTACGAGCAGTACTTC.

V is TRBV21-1 and J is TRBJ1-1; the tabulated D call, TRBD1, remains unverified against the DNA. TRBV21-1 is flagged as a pseudogene. The CDR3 totals 15 residues. In DNA, the CDR3 is TGTGCCAGCAGCAAGGACAGGGGAGGATACACTGAAGCTTTCTTT. It yields the protein CASSKDRGGYTEAFF.

The chain carries TRBV28 and TRBJ1-5; D uncertain. The CDR3 extends over 12 amino acids. Germline V gene sequence: CDR1 MDHEN, CDR2 SYDVKM. With 3 bases removed from V and 7 bases from J, the gap between germline ends came to 7 bases. CDR3 residues: CASSFEAQPQHF. Here the CDR3 DNA reads TGTGCCAGCAGTTTCGAGGCCCAGCCCCAGCATTTT.

This chain joins TRBV5-4 and TRBJ2-3; D is unclear. This CDR3 spans 14 amino acids. Trimming stripped 5 bases from V and 14 bases from J, with 24 bases between. Looked up from germline, CDR1 is SGHNT and CDR2 is YYREEE (reference sequence). In DNA form, the CDR3 reads TGTGCCAGCAGTCCTGACTCCGTTTTAACGAGAATGTATTTT. Its protein product is CASSPDSVLTRMYF.

The chain combines TRBV30 with TRBJ1-3; no reliable D call. The CDR3 covers 12 residues. Trimming took 0 bases from V and 4 from J, leaving 4 bases between them. Per the germline V gene, CDR1 is GTSNPN and CDR2 is SVGIG (reference sequence). This CDR3 is CAWSVGGNTIYF. The CDR3 nucleotides read TGTGCCTGGAGTGTCGGGGGAAACACCATATATTTT. The whole variable domain, filled in from reference TRBV30 and TRBJ1-3, reads SQTIHQWPATLVQPVGSPLSLECTVEGTSNPNLYWYRQAAGRGLQLLFYSVGIGQISSEVPQNLSASRPQDRQFILSSKKLLLSDSGFYLCAWSVGGNTIYFGEGSWLTVV.

This rearrangement joins TRBV28 to TRBJ2-4; a weak D match, TRBD1 (6 bases). V lost 3 bases and J 2 bases, leaving 17 bases between the germline ends. Germline lookup yields CDR1 MDHEN and CDR2 SYDVKM. The CDR3 runs to 17 residues. The CDR3 reads CASSFVTGRGSKNIQYF. DNA of the CDR3: TGTGCCAGCAGTTTCGTCACGGGAAGGGGGTCCAAAAACATTCAGTACTTC.

This chain joins TRBV30 and TRBJ1-1; TRBD1 matches at 11 bases. Germline CDR1 and CDR2: GTSNPN and SVGIG (reference sequence). With V trimmed by 4 bases and J by 5 bases, 6 bases remained unmatched. The CDR3 has 14 residues. The CDR3 loop is CAWNPGQGVTEAFF. The CDR3 DNA reads as TGTGCCTGGAACCCGGGACAGGGGGTGACTGAAGCTTTCTTT.

V gene TRBV7-9 combines with J gene TRBJ2-3; D not resolved. V was shortened by 5 bases and J by 8 bases, with 14 bases between the two germline ends. This CDR3 is 13 amino acids long. Germline values: CDR1 SEHNR, CDR2 FQNEAQ (reference sequence). The CDR3 DNA is TGTGCCAGCAGCCCAGTAGGTGAGGCTACGCAGTATTTT. Encoded protein: CASSPVGEATQYF.